This entry lists 10 T cell receptor beta chains sequenced from one sample in a study of blood T cell repertoires in COVID-19. Profiling relied on immunoSEQ multiplex PCR, and the TCRdb table lists in-frame clones only, not all of them. Here the sample spans some 200,000 clones, approximately 80% being singletons. Sequences were obtained from peripheral blood. The source of these receptors is a woman aged 40 to 49 with COVID-19, enrolled during active disease.

This chain connects TRBV5-8 to TRBJ2-5; 10 bases are a match to TRBD2. Germline loops: CDR1 SGHTS, CDR2 YDEGEE. J gave up 4 bases and V 4 bases, and 13 bases lay outside the gene matches. The CDR3 totals 17 residues. The CDR3 sequence: CASSPGALAGAGETQYF. CDR3 nucleotide sequence: TGTGCCAGCAGCCCGGGGGCTCTAGCGGGAGCGGGAGAGACCCAGTACTTC.

The chain has TRBV7-9 and TRBJ1-4, with TRBD1 matching over 8 bases. This CDR3 region has 15 residues. Germline lookup yields CDR1 SEHNR and CDR2 FQNEAQ (reference sequence). J gave up 0 bases and V 3 bases, and 0 bases lay outside the gene matches. DNA for the CDR3: TGTGCCAGCAGCTTGGACAGGGCAACTAATGAAAAACTGTTTTTT. As protein: CASSLDRATNEKLFF.

This clone showed up just once. This chain links TRBV9 with TRBJ1-6; a weak D match, TRBD1 (5 bases). Germline CDR1 is SGDLS and CDR2 is YYNGEE. V lost 0 bases to trimming and J lost 8 bases, with 12 bases between them. This CDR3 contains 15 residues. The CDR3 DNA sequence: TGTGCCAGCAGCGTAGTTCCGGGGGGAGATTCACCCCTCCACTTT. Translated: CASSVVPGGDSPLHF.

This chain links TRBV19 with TRBJ2-3, with TRBD2 matching 14 bases. V was clipped by 6 bases and J by 0 bases; unmatched bases: 2. Per germline, CDR1 LNHDA and CDR2 SQIVND (reference sequence). The CDR3 loop spans 16 amino acids. CDR3 region: CASRRTSGRSTDTQYF. DNA of the CDR3: TGTGCCAGTAGACGGACTAGCGGGAGGAGCACAGATACGCAGTATTTT.

The rearrangement uses TRBV19 and TRBJ2-6, with D hard to call. CDR1 and CDR2 from the germline V gene are LNHDA and SQIVND (reference sequence). There are 14 residues in the CDR3. Trimming removed 5 bases from V and 2 bases from J, with 7 bases in between. The CDR3 reads CASSAVPGANVLTF. CDR3 sequence (DNA): TGTGCCAGTAGTGCAGTACCTGGGGCCAACGTCCTGACTTTC.

The V call is TRBV3-1 (or the pseudogene TRBV3-2), the J call TRBJ1-6; TRBD1 agrees at 10 bases. J lost 7 bases, V lost 2 bases, and 5 bases had no gene match. This CDR3 is built from 16 residues. Germline V CDR1 and CDR2: LGHDT, YNNKEL (reference sequence). CDR3: CASSQPDRGANSPLHF. CDR3 nucleotide sequence: TGTGCCAGCAGCCAACCGGACAGGGGGGCCAATTCACCCCTCCACTTT.

V is TRBV30 and J is TRBJ2-7, with 8 bases that match TRBD2. The CDR3 loop spans 13 amino acids. CDR1 and CDR2 (germline): GTSNPN, SVGIG (reference sequence). The trim removed 1 base at V and 6 bases at J, leaving 5 bases unmatched. This chain's CDR3 is CAWSGTSLGEQYF. CDR3 DNA: TGTGCCTGGAGTGGGACTAGCTTGGGCGAGCAGTACTTC.

The rearrangement joins TRBV3-1 (or the pseudogene TRBV3-2) to TRBJ1-1, with a possible D match to TRBD1 (5 bases). Germline CDR1 LGHDT, CDR2 YNNKEL (reference sequence). The CDR3 has 13 residues. Between the trimmed V and J ends, which lost 4 bases and 6 bases, there was a span of 12 bases. In DNA form, the CDR3 reads TGTGCCAGCAGCCCTCTACAGGCCGCTGAAGCTTTCTTT. Protein sequence: CASSPLQAAEAFF.

The gene calls are TRBV3-1 (or the pseudogene TRBV3-2) and TRBJ2-2; possibly TRBD2 for D (6 bases). Germline CDR1 and CDR2: LGHDT and YNNKEL (reference sequence). This CDR3 is 14 amino acids long. V lost 4 bases and J 8 bases, leaving 14 bases between the germline ends. Here the CDR3 DNA reads TGTGCCAGCAGCCTCCGGGACTCAATAGGGGAGCTGTTTTTT. Its protein is CASSLRDSIGELFF.

V and J are TRBV2 and TRBJ2-4; 13 positions match TRBD2. Trimming cost V 2 bases and J 8 bases; bases outside gene matches: 6. Germline values: CDR1 SNHLY, CDR2 FYNNEI. The CDR3 runs to 16 residues. CDR3 nucleotides: TGTGCCAGCAGTGAAAGGACTAGCGGGAGCGGGTACATTCAGTACTTC. It codes for CASSERTSGSGYIQYF.